These 23 T cell receptor beta chains were all obtained from the same sample, sequenced in a study of T-cell reconstitution after alpha-beta-depleted transplantation in children. It was with unique molecular identifiers that the TCRbeta library was prepared. TCRdb re-called the PCR reads with MiXCR, one entry per CDR3 protein. Seen here are roughly 200,000 distinct CDR3 sequences, around 7% observed once, and the top ten hold 3%. The sequencing here drew on PBMCs from the stem cell graft donor, taken from the stem cell graft. These receptors were obtained from a human donor who donated a stem cell graft to a child with Wiskott-Aldrich syndrome.

This clonotype was picked up many times. This chain connects TRBV20-1 to TRBJ2-7; D may correspond to TRBD1 or TRBD2 (5 bases each). Germline CDR1 DFQATT, CDR2 SNEGSKA (reference sequence). Trimming took 6 bases from V and 5 from J, leaving 14 bases between them. The CDR3 contains 12 residues. CDR3 coding DNA: TGCAGTGCCGGGACCGTCGACCACGAGCAGTACTTC. Its protein product is CSAGTVDHEQYF.

This clonotype showed up just a few times. The chain uses TRBV7-8 and TRBJ2-5; D is uncertain. This CDR3 comprises 13 residues. CDR1 SGHVS and CDR2 FQNEAQ come from the germline V gene. Trimming left V 6 bases short and J 2 bases short, with 10 bases between. In nucleotides, the CDR3 is TGTGCCAGCAGGCGGCTGGGGCAAGAGACCCAGTACTTC. The encoded protein is CASRRLGQETQYF.

This clonotype has ten or more counts. The chain combines TRBV6-1 with TRBJ2-1; the D is unclear. This CDR3 is built from 17 residues. The germline V gene has CDR1 MNHNS and CDR2 SASEGT. Trimming took 0 bases from V and 2 from J, leaving 14 bases between them. The CDR3 DNA is TGTGCCAGCAGTGAAGCGCACGGTACCACTACCTACAATGAGCAGTTCTTC. The encoded protein is CASSEAHGTTTYNEQFF.

This clonotype was counted at least ten times. V usage is TRBV5-1 and J usage is TRBJ1-1, with no clear D. V dropped 4 bases and J dropped 4 bases, with 20 bases sitting between them. Germline CDR1 and CDR2: SGHRS and YFSETQ. The CDR3 loop spans 16 amino acids. The CDR3: CASSKETDRRGTEAFF. The DNA of the CDR3 is TGCGCCAGCAGCAAAGAGACCGATCGACGGGGCACTGAAGCTTTCTTT.

This clonotype was seen at least ten times. The V and J genes are TRBV7-2 and TRBJ2-7, with D tentatively TRBD1 or TRBD2 (5 bases each). The CDR3 is 13 residues long. V lost 6 bases and J 2 bases, leaving 11 bases between the germline ends. Germline V gene lookup returns CDR1 SGHTA and CDR2 FQGNSA. Here the CDR3 DNA reads TGTGCCAGCAGTTCGGGACGGACCTACGAGCAGTACTTC. This translates into CASSSGRTYEQYF.

The genes are TRBV27 and TRBJ2-3; no reliable D call. The V end lost 1 base, the J end lost 0 bases, and 17 bases lay between the germline ends. This CDR3 contains 18 residues. Germline-derived CDR1 and CDR2 are MNHEY and SMNVEV (reference sequence). The CDR3 DNA reads as TGTGCCAGCAGTTTATACGAGGTCGGCAGCCCTAGCACAGATACGCAGTATTTT. Translation: CASSLYEVGSPSTDTQYF.

This clonotype was observed at least ten times. This chain uses TRBV5-1 with TRBJ2-1, with D possibly being TRBD1 (7 bases). The CDR3 loop spans 17 amino acids. The germline CDR1 and CDR2 sequences are SGHRS and YFSETQ. Trimming removed 4 bases from V and 7 bases from J, with 24 bases in between. The CDR3 loop reads CASSIDGRAGGGNEQFF. The CDR3 nucleotides are TGCGCCAGCAGCATCGACGGTCGGGCAGGGGGAGGTAATGAGCAGTTCTTC.

This clonotype was observed at least ten times. The chain carries TRBV5-1 and TRBJ2-1; D is possibly TRBD2 (7 bases). The V end was cut by 5 bases, the J end by 0 bases, with 15 bases between. The CDR3 is 16 amino acids. Germline-derived CDR1 and CDR2 are SGHRS and YFSETQ. The CDR3 sequence: CASRPGGPSSYNEQFF. The CDR3 DNA follows: TGCGCCAGCAGACCGGGGGGCCCAAGCTCCTACAATGAGCAGTTCTTC.

This clonotype appeared a single time. The V and J genes are TRBV10-3 and TRBJ2-5, with 9 bases identical to TRBD2. This CDR3 contains 17 residues. Germline V gene sequence: CDR1 ENHRY, CDR2 SYGVKD. V was clipped by 4 bases and J by 2 bases; unmatched bases: 11. CDR3 loop: CAISVASGDGRQETQYF. CDR3 coding DNA: TGTGCCATCAGTGTTGCTAGCGGGGATGGGAGGCAAGAGACCCAGTACTTC.

This clonotype was counted at least ten times. The chain recombines TRBV29-1 with TRBJ2-5; tentatively, D is TRBD1 (7 bases). The CDR3 is 13 amino acids. V lost 6 bases to trimming and J lost 1 base, with 12 bases between them. Per germline, CDR1 SQVTM and CDR2 ANQGSEA. CDR3 loop: CSVGGQTQETQYF. For the CDR3, the DNA is TGCAGCGTGGGGGGACAGACCCAAGAGACCCAGTACTTC.

This clonotype was counted many times. V usage is TRBV4-2 and J usage is TRBJ1-1, with D unresolved. Germline lookup yields CDR1 LGHNA and CDR2 YNFKEQ. Deletions cut 1 base from V and 5 bases from J, with 8 bases between. This CDR3 region has 13 residues. The CDR3 loop reads CASSQVTETEAFF. In DNA, the CDR3 is TGTGCCAGCAGCCAAGTCACCGAAACTGAAGCTTTCTTT.

This clonotype was seen at least ten times. The V gene is TRBV29-1, the J gene TRBJ2-5; D not resolved. The ends were cut back, 6 bases at V and 2 bases at J, with 7 bases in the middle. From germline, CDR1 is SQVTM and CDR2 ANQGSEA. This CDR3 has 11 amino acids. The CDR3, as DNA: TGCAGCGTAAGACAACAAGAGACCCAGTACTTC. Amino acid sequence: CSVRQQETQYF.

This clonotype was counted many times. The chain is built from TRBV29-1 and TRBJ1-1; 7 positions match TRBD1. The CDR3 runs to 14 residues. CDR1 SQVTM and CDR2 ANQGSEA come from the germline V gene. V dropped 4 bases and J dropped 5; count of bases not matched to a gene: 10. The CDR3 coding sequence is TGCAGCGTTGCCCGACAGGGCTGGAAGACTGAAGCTTTCTTT. Residues: CSVARQGWKTEAFF. The whole variable domain, filled in from reference TRBV29-1 and TRBJ1-1, reads SAVISQKPSRDICQRGTSLTIQCQVDSQVTMMFWYRQQPGQSLTLIATANQGSEATYESGFVIDKFPISRPNLTFSTLTVSNMSPEDSSIYLCSVARQGWKTEAFFGQGTRLTVV.

This clonotype was seen many times. The J gene is TRBJ2-7, the V gene TRBV11-2; D may match TRBD1 or TRBD2 (5 bases each). V lost 5 bases and J lost 6, with 11 bases in between. The CDR3 covers 12 residues. Germline CDR1 is SGHAT and CDR2 is FQNNGV. This CDR3 is CASSQGRLEQYF. The CDR3 bases are TGTGCCAGCAGCCAGGGACGCCTCGAGCAGTACTTC.

This clonotype was observed at least ten times. The gene calls are TRBV9 and TRBJ2-5; D perhaps matches TRBD1 (6 bases). Germline values: CDR1 SGDLS, CDR2 YYNGEE. The V end was cut by 5 bases, the J end by 0 bases, with 11 bases between. The CDR3 covers 14 residues. The CDR3 DNA follows: TGTGCCAGCAGTTGGGGGCAGTACCAAGAGACCCAGTACTTC. Its protein is CASSWGQYQETQYF.

This clonotype was observed many times. CDR3 region: CASSLFSAGGSHYGYTF. Written as DNA, the CDR3 is TGTGCCAGCAGTTTATTTTCCGCGGGAGGGTCTCACTATGGCTACACCTTC. This chain uses TRBV27 with TRBJ1-2, with D uncertain. CDR3 size: 17 residues. Germline V gene sequence: CDR1 MNHEY, CDR2 SMNVEV (reference sequence). The V and J ends lost 1 base and 3 bases respectively, with 18 bases between them.

This clonotype was seen many times. The V gene is TRBV20-1, the J gene TRBJ1-5, with 8 bases fitting TRBD1. This CDR3 has 13 amino acids. V was pared by 5 bases and J by 7 bases, with 7 bases of the junction left unmatched. Germline CDR1 and CDR2: DFQATT and SNEGSKA (reference sequence). For the CDR3, the DNA is TGCAGTGCTCGACAGGGGACGGACCAGCCCCAGCATTTT. It translates to CSARQGTDQPQHF.

This clonotype was counted ten times or more. This chain joins TRBV20-1 and TRBJ1-5; 9 nucleotides align to TRBD1. This CDR3 region has 15 residues. V gave up 4 bases and J gave up 4 bases; unmatched junction bases: 8. Germline CDR1 is DFQATT and CDR2 is SNEGSKA (reference sequence). The chain's CDR3 is CSAKQGASGNQPQHF. The CDR3 DNA sequence: TGCAGTGCTAAACAGGGGGCTTCGGGGAATCAGCCCCAGCATTTT.

This clonotype was recorded at least ten times. The V call is TRBV30, the J call TRBJ2-5; tentative D call: TRBD2 (5 bases). CDR1 is GTSNPN and CDR2 is SVGIG in the germline V gene (reference sequence). The CDR3 length is 13 residues. Trimming took 1 base from V and 7 from J, leaving 13 bases between them. As DNA, the CDR3 is TGTGCCTGGAGTGGGGGAAGCGGAGGGACCCAGTACTTC. Protein: CAWSGGSGGTQYF. The complete variable domain, with remaining parts taken from reference TRBV30 and TRBJ2-5, reads SQTIHQWPATLVQPVGSPLSLECTVEGTSNPNLYWYRQAAGRGLQLLFYSVGIGQISSEVPQNLSASRPQDRQFILSSKKLLLSDSGFYLCAWSGGSGGTQYFGPGTRLLVL.

This clonotype showed up many times. This chain joins TRBV15 and TRBJ1-3; D is uncertain. The length of the CDR3 is 15 residues. V was clipped by 0 bases and J by 0 bases, with 6 bases between them. Per the germline V gene, CDR1 is LNHNV and CDR2 is YYDKDF (reference sequence). The CDR3 region has the DNA TGTGCCACCAGCAGAGAACAGAGCTCTGGAAACACCATATATTTT. It is translated as CATSREQSSGNTIYF.

This clonotype was observed at least ten times. J is TRBJ1-5 and V is TRBV28, with D tentatively TRBD1 (6 bases). Trimming took off 7 bases at V and 9 bases at J, with 16 bases between the two ends. This CDR3 contains 13 residues. Germline assignment: CDR1 MDHEN and CDR2 SYDVKM. CDR3 loop: CASTRGAQRPQHF. In DNA, the CDR3 is TGTGCCAGCACGCGGGGGGCCCAACGGCCCCAGCATTTT.

Many counts were recorded for this clonotype. The chain joins TRBV4-2 to TRBJ2-2; D possibly matches TRBD1 or TRBD2 (5 bases each). Trimming removed 4 bases at V and 0 bases at J, with 9 bases between. Germline CDR1 reads LGHNA; CDR2 reads YNFKEQ. The CDR3 covers 15 residues. The CDR3 nucleotides read TGTGCCAGCAGCCGTGGGGGACCGAACACCGGGGAGCTGTTTTTT. This codes for CASSRGGPNTGELFF.

The gene calls are TRBV24-1 and TRBJ2-1; D is unresolved. V lost 6 bases and J 2 bases, leaving 16 bases between the germline ends. The CDR3 length is 16 residues. Germline CDR1 reads KGHDR; CDR2 reads SFDVKD. Here the CDR3 reads CATSNSRLPTYNEQFF. The DNA for the CDR3 is TGTGCCACCAGTAATTCCAGGTTGCCCACCTACAATGAGCAGTTCTTC.